This TCR beta chain was obtained from a study of cytomegalovirus exposure and HLA in healthy donors. Germline assignment: CDR1 SGHRS and CDR2 YFSETQ. The ends lost 5 bases at V and 3 bases at J; junction bases unmatched: 0. The CDR3 consists of 13 residues. Researchers ran the PCR with 60 Vbeta and 13 Jbeta primers. Generated by immunoSEQ multiplex PCR, the TCRdb table keeps only in-frame clones and is missing some. This listing includes about 130,000 clones. V and J are TRBV5-1 and TRBJ2-7, with 12 nucleotides matching TRBD2. The source of this sequence is a man under 40 in good health and CMV-seronegative. The source material was PBMCs. DNA of the CDR3: TGCGCCAGCAGGACTAGCGGGAGCTACGAGCAGTACTTC. Translation gives CASRTSGSYEQYF.